This T cell receptor beta chain appears in the sequencing data of a study of T cells in localized non-small cell lung cancer. The study's findings and limits: Among the top 100 tumor clones, a median about 52 appeared in adjacent lung. It was uninvolved adjacent lung that showed the highest T cell clonality, exceeding tumor. The tumor had only one region sequenced, so heterogeneity remains possible. In the blood, greater T cell density corresponded to longer overall survival.

Sequencing was performed with immunoSEQ multiplex PCR; in TCRdb, only in-frame clones are kept and a portion is missing. The table records roughly 39,000 clones, roughly 83% of them present only once. Comments on this clone: What it binds is unknown.

Trimming stripped 3 bases from V and 7 bases from J, with 4 bases between. CDR1 and CDR2 from the germline V gene are MNHNS and SASEGT. The CDR3 has 11 residues. The genes are TRBV6-1 and TRBJ2-1; D is ambiguous. The sequence was collected from a woman aged 40 to 75 with stage II squamous cell lung carcinoma. The sequences come from PBMCs, collected before any cancer treatment. The CDR3 nucleotides are TGTGCCAGCAGTGATACGAATGAGCAGTTCTTC. Translating it yields CASSDTNEQFF.